The next 10 T cell receptor beta chains were all read from a single sample in a study of breast tumors, draining lymph nodes, adjacent tissues. TCRdb re-analysed the multiplex PCR reads in MiXCR, keeping a single row per CDR3 protein. The profile shows about 130,000 distinct CDR3 sequences, 15% to 20% of them singletons. Breast cancer patients provided tissue from their axillary draining lymph nodes. Sequenced material: axillary lymph node tissue. These receptors were taken from a female donor with breast cancer. Some clones in this sample may be carry-over from other donors' samples.

This clonotype was detected many times. V is TRBV3-1 and J is TRBJ2-1, with D unresolved. Germline V gene lookup returns CDR1 LGHDT and CDR2 YNNKEL (reference sequence). The CDR3 runs to 14 residues. Deletions cut 3 bases from V and 0 bases from J, with 6 bases between. CDR3 sequence: CASSQVSSYNEQFF. The CDR3 DNA is TGTGCCAGCAGCCAGGTTAGCTCCTACAATGAGCAGTTCTTC.

This clonotype has at least ten counts. V and J are TRBV20-1 and TRBJ2-2, with 15 bases matching TRBD2. This CDR3 contains 13 residues. J gave up 9 bases and V 7 bases, and 3 bases lay outside the gene matches. Looked up from germline, CDR1 is DFQATT and CDR2 is SNEGSKA (reference sequence). The CDR3: CSGTSGRVRELFF. CDR3 sequence (DNA): TGCAGTGGGACTAGCGGGAGGGTCCGGGAGCTGTTTTTT.

Worth noting for this clonotype: This sequence may be a read error, since a much larger clone differs from it by one base. This rearrangement joins TRBV4-2 to TRBJ2-7; TRBD2 is a possible D gene (6 bases). This CDR3 spans 15 amino acids. Trimming took off 4 bases at V and 0 bases at J, with 13 bases between the two ends. Germline V gene sequence: CDR1 LGHNA, CDR2 YNFKEQ. CDR3 sequence (DNA): TGTGCCAGCAGCCGTCCGGGACTCACCTCCTACGAGCAGTACTTC. Protein: CASSRPGLTSYEQYF.

This clonotype was observed once. A clone one base away is much larger, so this may be a read error. The CDR3 loop reads CASSDRERSGGGYTF. CDR3 bases: TGTGCCAGCAGCGACAGGGAGCGCAGCGGAGGTGGCTACACCTTC. The chain uses TRBV7-9 and TRBJ1-2; 7 bases line up with TRBD1. The V segment lost 5 bases and the J segment 7 bases; nucleotides outside the gene matches: 13. CDR1 and CDR2 from the germline V gene are SEHNR and FQNEAQ (reference sequence). The CDR3 has 15 residues.

This clonotype appeared many times. The chain combines TRBV20-1 with TRBJ1-2; 8 nucleotides match TRBD1. Germline CDR1 is DFQATT and CDR2 is SNEGSKA (reference sequence). The V gene end was trimmed by 6 bases and the J gene end by 3 bases; junction bases not matched to a gene: 12. The length of the CDR3 is 15 residues. The CDR3 DNA reads TGCAGTGCCCCAGGAACAGGGGGGAAGCACTATGGCTACACCTTC. Its protein product is CSAPGTGGKHYGYTF.

This clonotype was observed many times. The V call is TRBV7-9, the J call TRBJ2-5; 7 bases line up with TRBD2. This CDR3 comprises 16 residues. Germline V CDR1 and CDR2: SEHNR, FQNEAQ (reference sequence). Germline trimming cut 2 bases from V and 3 bases from J; bases unmatched to any gene: 9. The CDR3 reads CASSLMGGGFEETQYF. CDR3 bases: TGTGCCAGCAGCTTAATGGGGGGGGGGTTTGAAGAGACCCAGTACTTC.

This clonotype was seen repeatedly, ten times or more. In DNA form, the CDR3 reads TGTGCCACCAGTGCGACCGGGACCCCACGACCGCGCGAGCAGTACTTC. This translates into CATSATGTPRPREQYF. The chain links TRBV24-1 to TRBJ2-7; D assignment may be TRBD1 or TRBD2 (5 bases each). CDR3 length equals 16 residues. V was shortened by 5 bases and J by 6 bases, with 22 bases between the two germline ends. Germline CDR1 and CDR2: KGHDR and SFDVKD.

This clonotype was counted at least ten times. This sequence joins TRBV18 and TRBJ2-5; either TRBD1 or TRBD2 may supply D (5 bases each). This CDR3 spans 14 amino acids. V gave up 0 bases and J gave up 3 bases, with 8 bases separating them. Germline V gene lookup returns CDR1 KGHSH and CDR2 LQKENI. Written as DNA, the CDR3 is TGTGCCAGCTCACCACCGTTGGGGGAAGAGACCCAGTACTTC. Its translation: CASSPPLGEETQYF.

A note on this clonotype: This may arise from a read error, as a much more abundant clone is one base away. The chain recombines TRBV20-1 with TRBJ1-4, with 8 bases fitting TRBD1. The CDR3 covers 14 residues. Germline lookup yields CDR1 DFQATT and CDR2 SNEGSKA (reference sequence). The CDR3 DNA reads as TGCAGTGCTGGAGATTGGACAGGGAATGAAAAACTGTTTTTT. Amino acid sequence: CSAGDWTGNEKLFF.

This clonotype was recorded at least ten times. This chain joins TRBV20-1 and TRBJ2-1; tentatively, D is TRBD1 (5 bases). The length of the CDR3 is 15 residues. Deletions cut 5 bases from V and 3 bases from J, with 17 bases between. Germline V lookup: CDR1 DFQATT, CDR2 SNEGSKA (reference sequence). The DNA of the CDR3 is TGCAGTGCTCGACAAGGGGTACTTCTCTACAATGAGCAGTTCTTC. Its translation: CSARQGVLLYNEQFF.